This paragraph covers one T cell receptor (beta chain) sequence. What it recognizes is unknown. This entry comes from a study of OX40 agonist ivuxolimab in advanced cancers. Study at large: Ivuxolimab doses were 0.01, 0.1, 0.3, 1.5, 3 or 10 mg/kg every 2 weeks.

Overall study results and limits: Normalized T-cell clonal expansion was also low in a subset of nonresponders.

Here immunoSEQ multiplex PCR was the method, and the copy in TCRdb shows in-frame clones only, minus some. This sample has under 20,000 clones, with less than 85% found just once. Germline lookup yields CDR1 SGHDT and CDR2 YYEEEE. V was clipped by 1 base and J by 5 bases, with 13 bases between them. The CDR3 loop spans 14 amino acids. This specimen consisted of CD4+ or CD8+ T cells sorted from blood, obtained in a trial of the OX40 agonist ivuxolimab. The TCR sequence derives from an adult with an advanced solid tumor such as melanoma, head and neck, liver or kidney cancer. The chain has TRBV5-6 and TRBJ2-7; D not certain. CDR3 region: CASSLITGLHEQYF. The CDR3 DNA sequence: TGTGCCAGCAGCTTGATCACCGGGCTCCACGAGCAGTACTTC.